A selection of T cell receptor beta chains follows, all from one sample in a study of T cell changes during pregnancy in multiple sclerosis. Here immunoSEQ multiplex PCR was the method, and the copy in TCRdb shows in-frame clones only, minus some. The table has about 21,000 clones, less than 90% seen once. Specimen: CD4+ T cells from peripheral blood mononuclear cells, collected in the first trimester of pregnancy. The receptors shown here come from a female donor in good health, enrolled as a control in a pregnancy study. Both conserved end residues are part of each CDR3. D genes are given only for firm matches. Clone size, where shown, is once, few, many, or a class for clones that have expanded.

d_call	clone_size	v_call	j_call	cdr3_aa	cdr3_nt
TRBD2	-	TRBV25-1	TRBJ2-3	CASAGLAGSSTDTQYF	TGTGCCAGTGCGGGACTAGCGGGGTCCTCGACAGATACGCAGTATTTT
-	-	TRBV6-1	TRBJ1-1	CASRLAGDTEAFF	TGTGCCAGCAGGTTGGCAGGGGACACTGAAGCCTTCTTT
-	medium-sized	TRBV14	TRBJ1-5	CASSQGGYQPQHF	TGTGCCAGCAGCCAGGGGGGGTATCAGCCCCAGCATTTT
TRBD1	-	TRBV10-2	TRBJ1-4	CASSDWDSGEKLFF	TGCGCCAGCAGTGATTGGGACAGTGGGGAAAAACTGTTTTTT
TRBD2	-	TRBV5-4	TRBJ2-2	CASSSSGRVGELFF	TGTGCCAGCAGCTCTAGCGGGAGGGTCGGGGAGCTGTTTTTT
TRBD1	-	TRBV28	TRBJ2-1	CASRSTGGNEQFF	TGTGCCAGCAGATCGACAGGGGGTAATGAGCAGTTCTTC
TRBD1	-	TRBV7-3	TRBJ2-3	CASSLTFGGQLDTQYF	TGTGCCAGCAGCTTAACTTTTGGGGGACAGTTAGATACGCAGTATTTT
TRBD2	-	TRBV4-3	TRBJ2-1	CASSQVHAGLIGGGGATNEQFF	TGCGCCAGCAGCCAAGTTCACGCTGGGTTGATCGGCGGCGGGGGGGCTACGAATGAGCAGTTCTTC
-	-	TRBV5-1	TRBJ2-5	CASSLASHAPRETQYF	TGCGCCAGCAGCTTGGCCTCGCACGCGCCTAGGGAGACCCAGTACTTC
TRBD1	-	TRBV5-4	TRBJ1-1	CASSSGQGNTEAFF	TGTGCCAGCAGCTCGGGACAGGGGAACACTGAAGCTTTCTTT
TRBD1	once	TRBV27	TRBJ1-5	CASRPTGEAQPQHF	TGTGCCAGCCGCCCGACAGGGGAGGCTCAGCCCCAGCATTTT
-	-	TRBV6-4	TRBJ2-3	CASSERGSTDTQYF	TGTGCCAGCAGTGAGCGGGGTAGCACAGATACGCAGTATTTT
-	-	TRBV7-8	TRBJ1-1	CASSRRGGTEAFF	TGTGCCAGCAGCCGGAGGGGGGGGACTGAAGCTTTCTTT
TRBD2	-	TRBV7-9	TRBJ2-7	CATSGGLREQYF	TGTGCCACGAGCGGGGGGTTGAGGGAGCAGTACTTC
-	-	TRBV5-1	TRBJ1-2	CASSFTNYGYTF	TGCGCCAGCAGCTTCACTAACTATGGCTACACCTTC
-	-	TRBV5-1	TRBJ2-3	CASSLAPNGRGTDTQYF	TGCGCCAGCAGCTTGGCACCAAACGGTAGGGGAACAGATACGCAGTATTTT
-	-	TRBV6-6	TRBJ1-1	CASRKGALNTEAFF	TGTGCCAGCCGTAAAGGGGCCCTTAACACTGAAGCTTTCTTT
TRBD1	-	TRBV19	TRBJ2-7	CASSKGQASSYEQYF	TGTGCCAGTAGTAAGGGACAGGCAAGCTCCTACGAGCAGTACTTC